One sample yielded the 27 T cell receptor beta chains listed below, sequenced in a study of T cell changes during pregnancy in multiple sclerosis. The data were produced by immunoSEQ multiplex PCR, yet TCRdb's version contains in-frame clones alone and is incomplete. Altogether approximately 71,000 clones are present, about 92% being singletons, with the ten largest covering roughly 1.1%. The sample consisted of peripheral blood, taken in the third trimester of pregnancy. All receptors derive from a female donor with multiple sclerosis, enrolled in a pregnancy study.

CDR3 amino acids: CASSHNPGDTQYF. The DNA of the CDR3 is TGTGCCAGCAGCCATAACCCAGGAGATACGCAGTATTTT. V usage is TRBV14 and J usage is TRBJ2-3; no definite D call. Per germline, CDR1 SGHDN and CDR2 FVKESK. This CDR3 contains 13 residues. V gave up 3 bases and J gave up 5 bases, with 9 bases separating them.

The rearrangement uses TRBV5-4 and TRBJ2-1, with 8 bases identical to TRBD2. The length of the CDR3 is 16 residues. The V segment lost 3 bases and the J segment 0 bases; nucleotides outside the gene matches: 5. Germline V gives CDR1 SGHNT, CDR2 YYREEE (reference sequence). The CDR3 DNA reads as TGTGCCAGCAGCTCCCTAGCGGGTAACTCCTACAATGAGCAGTTCTTC. Its protein is CASSSLAGNSYNEQFF.

The chain recombines TRBV27 with TRBJ1-6; D possibly corresponds to TRBD1 (6 bases). This CDR3 contains 15 residues. From germline, CDR1 is MNHEY and CDR2 SMNVEV (reference sequence). Deletions cut 4 bases from V and 14 bases from J, with 21 bases between. The CDR3 protein is CASSSTGTSWMTLHF. The CDR3 region has the DNA TGTGCCAGCAGTTCTACAGGGACCTCCTGGATGACCCTCCACTTT.

The CDR3 spells CASSLEQGGTEAFF. Written as DNA, the CDR3 is TGTGCCAGCAGCTTAGAACAGGGTGGCACTGAAGCTTTCTTT. The chain couples TRBV7-9 to TRBJ1-1, with D tentatively TRBD1 (6 bases). Germline V gene data show CDR1 as SEHNR and CDR2 as FQNEAQ (reference sequence). V was shortened by 1 base and J by 4 bases, with 10 bases between the two germline ends. This CDR3 contains 14 residues. Full variable domain (remainder filled in from reference TRBV7-9 and TRBJ1-1): DTGVSQNPRHKITKRGQNVTFRCDPISEHNRLYWYRQTLGQGPEFLTYFQNEAQLEKSRLLSDRFSAERPKGSFSTLEIQRTEQGDSAMYLCASSLEQGGTEAFFGQGTRLTVV.

This chain links TRBV10-3 with TRBJ1-2; 7 nucleotides match TRBD1. Trimming at V came to 0 bases and at J to 8 bases, leaving 3 bases not matched to a gene. CDR1 and CDR2 (germline): ENHRY, SYGVKD. The CDR3 runs to 13 residues. The CDR3 bases are TGTGCCATCAGTGAGTCAAGGGGGCACGGCTACACCTTC. As protein: CAISESRGHGYTF.

The chain employs TRBV7-9 and TRBJ2-7; maybe TRBD2 (5 bases). Trimming took off 1 base at V and 5 bases at J, with 12 bases between the two ends. The CDR3 is made up of 14 amino acids. Germline assignment: CDR1 SEHNR and CDR2 FQNEAQ (reference sequence). CDR3 in DNA: TGTGCCAGCAGCTTAGTTTCCCTAGCCCACGAGCAGTACTTC. Amino acids: CASSLVSLAHEQYF.

The rearrangement uses TRBV5-4 and TRBJ2-1; 14 nucleotides agree with TRBD2. CDR1 is SGHNT and CDR2 is YYREEE in the germline V gene (reference sequence). V was pared by 2 bases and J by 14 bases, with 6 bases of the junction left unmatched. This CDR3 has 14 amino acids. The CDR3 is CASSLGLAGGWEFF. CDR3 bases: TGTGCCAGCAGCTTAGGACTAGCGGGAGGTTGGGAGTTCTTC. The whole variable domain, remainder taken from reference TRBV5-4 and TRBJ2-1, is ETGVTQSPTHLIKTRGQQVTLRCSSQSGHNTVSWYQQALGQGPQFIFQYYREEENGRGNFPPRFSGLQFPNYSSELNVNALELDDSALYLCASSLGLAGGWEFFGPGTRLTVL.

The V and J genes are TRBV6-1 and TRBJ1-5; TRBD1 is a possible D gene (6 bases). The CDR3 has 17 residues. Germline V lookup: CDR1 MNHNS, CDR2 SASEGT. Trimming took off 2 bases at V and 2 bases at J, with 16 bases between the two ends. The CDR3 here is CASSEIGGGRGNQPQHF. The CDR3 region has the DNA TGTGCCAGCAGTGAAATAGGCGGGGGGCGAGGCAATCAGCCCCAGCATTTT.

The CDR3 loop is CASGIGGQGDIQYF. CDR3 DNA: TGCGCCAGCGGGATAGGGGGACAGGGAGACATTCAGTACTTC. The rearrangement uses TRBV5-1 and TRBJ2-4; 9 bases map to TRBD1. The CDR3 sequence is 14 residues long. From germline, CDR1 is SGHRS and CDR2 YFSETQ. J lost 8 bases, V lost 7 bases, and 10 bases had no gene match.

CDR3 loop: CASSSPTSNEQYF. CDR3 nucleotide sequence: TGTGCCAGCAGCTCTCCGACATCAAACGAGCAGTACTTC. V is TRBV7-9 and J is TRBJ2-7; D is unclear. The CDR3 is made up of 13 amino acids. Trimming took off 4 bases at V and 5 bases at J, with 12 bases between the two ends. Germline CDR1 is SEHNR and CDR2 is FQNEAQ (reference sequence).

V and J are TRBV11-1 and TRBJ2-7; tentatively, D is TRBD1 (6 bases). The CDR3 spans 14 residues. Trimming took off 4 bases at V and 3 bases at J, with 13 bases between the two ends. Germline V CDR1 and CDR2: SGHAT, FQDESV (reference sequence). The CDR3 loop is CASSSWDTHYEQYF. The DNA for the CDR3 is TGTGCCAGCAGCTCATGGGACACCCACTACGAGCAGTACTTC.

The V call is TRBV6-1, the J call TRBJ1-5; D is unclear. Germline CDR1 is MNHNS and CDR2 is SASEGT. CDR3 size: 14 residues. V was pared by 1 base and J by 0 bases, with 4 bases between. Here the CDR3 DNA reads TGTGCCAGCAGTGAAGTCAATAGCAATCAGCCCCAGCATTTT. Translation gives CASSEVNSNQPQHF.

This chain joins TRBV5-1 and TRBJ2-3, with D maybe TRBD2 (5 bases). Trimming left V 3 bases short and J 6 bases short, with 11 bases between. The germline V gene encodes CDR1 SGHRS and CDR2 YFSETQ. The CDR3 length is 13 residues. CDR3 sequence reads: CASSSTSLDTQYF. The CDR3 coding sequence is TGCGCCAGCAGCTCTACTAGTTTGGATACGCAGTATTTT.

The V call is TRBV4-1, the J call TRBJ2-1, with a tentative D call TRBD2 (6 bases). The V gene lost 2 bases and the J gene lost 4 bases, with 15 bases spanning the gap. CDR3 length: 16 residues. Per the germline V gene, CDR1 is MGHRA and CDR2 is YSYEKL. CDR3 coding DNA: TGCGCCAGCAGCCAACCGGGGGATAGGGGTTACAATGAGCAGTTCTTC. Encoded protein: CASSQPGDRGYNEQFF.

The chain uses TRBV5-6 and TRBJ1-2; unclear D gene. CDR3 length: 12 amino acids. The V end was cut by 4 bases, the J end by 5 bases, with 9 bases between. Germline values: CDR1 SGHDT, CDR2 YYEEEE. The CDR3 spells CASSGRRYGYTF. The CDR3 region has the DNA TGTGCCAGCAGCGGGCGTCGGTATGGCTACACCTTC.

This clone appeared once. The CDR3 sequence is CAISDTRGYQETQYF. The DNA of the CDR3 is TGTGCCATCAGTGACACCAGGGGCTACCAAGAGACCCAGTACTTC. V and J are TRBV10-3 and TRBJ2-5, with D perhaps matching TRBD1 (6 bases). V was pared by 3 bases and J by 0 bases, with 11 bases between. The CDR3 runs 15 residues. Germline CDR1 and CDR2: ENHRY and SYGVKD.

The rearrangement links TRBV19 to TRBJ1-4; D gene ambiguous. V lost 2 bases and J 4 bases, leaving 11 bases between the germline ends. The CDR3 is made up of 15 amino acids. Germline lookup yields CDR1 LNHDA and CDR2 SQIVND (reference sequence). The CDR3 region is CASSIRGPGNEKLFF. The CDR3 region has the DNA TGTGCCAGTAGTATACGGGGTCCTGGTAATGAAAAACTGTTTTTT.

This clone occurred a few times. The J gene is TRBJ1-1, the V gene TRBV7-2; D perhaps matches TRBD1 (5 bases). The CDR3 is 13 amino acids. Germline CDR1 reads SGHTA; CDR2 reads FQGNSA. V dropped 11 bases and J dropped 2 bases, with 15 bases sitting between them. CDR3 sequence (DNA): TGTGCCGAAGCTAGACAGACTAACACTGAAGCTTTCTTT. It translates to CAEARQTNTEAFF.

The chain recombines TRBV4-3 with TRBJ1-2; TRBD1 matches 10 bases. The CDR3 spans 16 residues. Looked up from germline, CDR1 is LGHNA and CDR2 is YSLEER. Unmatched junction bases numbered 7, after V lost 4 bases and J lost 2 bases. The CDR3 sequence is CASSPPGQGMNYGYTF. CDR3 coding DNA: TGCGCCAGCAGCCCCCCGGGACAGGGGATGAACTATGGCTACACCTTC.

V gene TRBV19 combines with J gene TRBJ1-5; no clear D gene. The V end was cut by 3 bases, the J end by 5 bases, with 5 bases between. This CDR3 spans 12 amino acids. Germline lookup yields CDR1 LNHDA and CDR2 SQIVND (reference sequence). The CDR3 loop reads CASSMTHQPQHF. CDR3 bases: TGTGCCAGTAGTATGACACATCAGCCCCAGCATTTT.

The chain combines TRBV20-1 with TRBJ2-1; D unresolved. Deletions cut 0 bases from V and 8 bases from J, with 5 bases between. Germline V gene data show CDR1 as DFQATT and CDR2 as SNEGSKA (reference sequence). The CDR3 covers 11 residues. The CDR3, as DNA: TGCAGTGCTAGAGATCTACATGAGCAGTTCTTC. Translation: CSARDLHEQFF.

V is TRBV27 and J is TRBJ2-7; 7 positions match TRBD1. This CDR3 has 15 residues. Germline CDR1 is MNHEY and CDR2 is SMNVEV (reference sequence). V lost 6 bases, J lost 3 bases, and 11 bases stayed unmatched. CDR3 protein: CASSEDRDSFYEQYF. As DNA, the CDR3 is TGTGCCAGCAGCGAGGACCGGGACAGCTTCTACGAGCAGTACTTC.

The chain has TRBV7-9 and TRBJ2-2; D unclear. The CDR3 sequence is 12 residues long. Between the trimmed V and J ends, which lost 3 bases and 4 bases, there was a span of 3 bases. Germline lookup yields CDR1 SEHNR and CDR2 FQNEAQ (reference sequence). CDR3 nucleotide sequence: TGTGCCAGCAGCTTCGGCACCGGGGAGCTGTTTTTT. It encodes CASSFGTGELFF.

This clone is a singleton in its sample. The J gene is TRBJ2-2, the V gene TRBV5-1, with TRBD2 identical over 10 bases. J was trimmed by 5 bases and V by 0 bases; bases with no gene match: 7. This CDR3 contains 17 residues. Germline CDR1 reads SGHRS; CDR2 reads YFSETQ. The CDR3 DNA reads as TGCGCCAGCAGCTTGGAGGCTAGCGGGAGTACGACCGGGGAGCTGTTTTTT. Translation gives CASSLEASGSTTGELFF.

The gene calls are TRBV15 and TRBJ2-7; TRBD2 might be the D (7 bases). V dropped 0 bases and J dropped 2 bases, with 14 bases sitting between them. The germline gives CDR1 LNHNV, CDR2 YYDKDF (reference sequence). The CDR3 has 16 amino acids. The CDR3 DNA follows: TGTGCCACCAGCAGAGAAGGGGGAGGGTTTGCCTACGAGCAGTACTTC. The encoded protein is CATSREGGGFAYEQYF.

The rearrangement links TRBV6-5 to TRBJ2-1, with TRBD2 matching over 14 bases. The CDR3 has 16 residues. V dropped 3 bases and J dropped 8; count of bases not matched to a gene: 6. Germline CDR1 reads MNHEY; CDR2 reads SVGAGI. CDR3 DNA: TGTGCCAGCAGTTATGCGACTAGCGGGAGGGCGGATGAGCAGTTCTTC. Translation gives CASSYATSGRADEQFF.

The chain carries TRBV28 and TRBJ1-3; 7 nucleotides match TRBD1. Losses at the gene ends were 10 bases for V and 1 base for J; bases not matched to a gene: 10. The CDR3 has 15 residues. From germline, CDR1 is MDHEN and CDR2 SYDVKM. The DNA of the CDR3 is TGTGCCACTAGGGACAGTCGGCTTTCTGGAAACACCATATATTTT. Translation gives CATRDSRLSGNTIYF. The variable domain in full, with the rest retrieved from reference TRBV28 and TRBJ1-3, is DVKVTQSSRYLVKRTGEKVFLECVQDMDHENMFWYRQDPGLGLRLIYFSYDVKMKEKGDIPEGYSVSREKKERFSLILESASTNQTSMYLCATRDSRLSGNTIYFGEGSWLTVV.